This is a list of T cell receptor beta chains from one sample in a study of post-analysis software for immune sequencing data. One entry per CDR3 protein, called by TCRdb with MiXCR from the PCR reads. The repertoire has approximately 440,000 distinct CDR3 sequences, under 55% of them found once; the top ten carry about 12%. The sample was blood. Every receptor here comes from a girl aged 5 to 17 with multiple sclerosis. The CDR3 runs from the conserved cysteine through the conserved F or W. The order of the fields is J gene, CDR3 length, clone size, V gene, D gene, CDR3 DNA, CDR3 protein. The D gene is left open where the match is weak. The size field is filled for only some rows; it gives once, few, many or a size class.

TRBJ2-7,14,-,TRBV20-1,-,TGCAGTGCTAGAGTAGGTGGAGGGTCCTACGAGCAGTACTTC,CSARVGGGSYEQYF
TRBJ2-1,15,once,TRBV4-1,-,TGCGCCAGCAGCCCACTTCACGGGAGTTACAATGAGCAGTTCTTC,CASSPLHGSYNEQFF
TRBJ2-1,13,once,TRBV7-2,-,TGTGCCAGCAGCTTGGTATCCGACAATGAGCAGTTCTTC,CASSLVSDNEQFF
TRBJ2-5,15,few,TRBV5-1,TRBD1,TGCGCCAGCAGCTCCTCCGGGACAGGGGACGAGACCCAGTACTTC,CASSSSGTGDETQYF
TRBJ2-3,17,few,TRBV20-1,TRBD2,TGCAGTGCTCAATCCTCAGGACTAGCGGCGAGCACAGATACGCAGTATTTT,CSAQSSGLAASTDTQYF
TRBJ2-5,15,-,TRBV7-3,TRBD1,TGTGCCAGCAGCTTACTAGGGAACAGGGGAGAGACCCAGTACTTC,CASSLLGNRGETQYF
TRBJ2-5,12,-,TRBV20-1,-,TGCAGCGCCGTTGGGGGGCACGAGACCCAGTACTTC,CSAVGGHETQYF
TRBJ2-5,12,few,TRBV29-1,-,TGCAGCGTTAAGGGGGCGGGGGAGACCCAGTACTTC,CSVKGAGETQYF
TRBJ1-5,14,-,TRBV20-1,-,TGCAGTGTTTCGTGGGGTACTAGCAATCAGCCCCAGCATTTT,CSVSWGTSNQPQHF
TRBJ2-7,15,few,TRBV5-1,-,TGCGCCAGCCCGGCCCCACTCCGGGTGATATACGAGCAGTACTTC,CASPAPLRVIYEQYF
TRBJ2-7,15,-,TRBV28,TRBD2,TGTGCCAGCAGCGCCGCGGGGGGGCCTACCTACGAGCAGTACTTC,CASSAAGGPTYEQYF